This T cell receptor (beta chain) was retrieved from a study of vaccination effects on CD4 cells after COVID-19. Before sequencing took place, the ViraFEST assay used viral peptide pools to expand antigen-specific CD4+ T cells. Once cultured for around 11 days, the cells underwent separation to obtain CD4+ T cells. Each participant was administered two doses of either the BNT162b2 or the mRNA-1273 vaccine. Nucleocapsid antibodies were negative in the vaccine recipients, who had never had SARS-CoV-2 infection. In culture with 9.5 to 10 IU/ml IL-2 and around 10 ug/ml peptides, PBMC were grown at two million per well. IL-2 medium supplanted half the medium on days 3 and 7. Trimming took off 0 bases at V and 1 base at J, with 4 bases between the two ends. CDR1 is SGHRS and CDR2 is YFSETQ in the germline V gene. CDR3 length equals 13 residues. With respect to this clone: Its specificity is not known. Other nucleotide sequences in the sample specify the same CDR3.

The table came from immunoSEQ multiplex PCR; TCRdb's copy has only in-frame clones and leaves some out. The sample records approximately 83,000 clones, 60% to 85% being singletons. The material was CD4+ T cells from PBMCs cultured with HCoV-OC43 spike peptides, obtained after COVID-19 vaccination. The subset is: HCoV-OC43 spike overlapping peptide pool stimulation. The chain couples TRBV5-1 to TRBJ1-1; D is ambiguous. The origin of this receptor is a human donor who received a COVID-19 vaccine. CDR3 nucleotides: TGCGCCAGCAGCTTGGGCGGGAACACTGAAGCTTTCTTT. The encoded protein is CASSLGGNTEAFF.